The 28 T cell receptor beta chains listed next were all sequenced from one sample in a study of T cell repertoires in cytomegalovirus infection. These receptors' targets are unknown. TCRdb re-analysed the reads in MiXCR, keeping a single row per CDR3 protein. The top ten hold roughly an eighth of the sample, which has around 900,000 distinct CDR3 sequences, around 32% seen once. This sample comprised cultured CD8+ T cells from PBMCs, obtained from culture after CMV antigen stimulation. The receptor set was obtained from a human donor in good health (CMV status not recorded). Some clones in this sample may be carry-over from other donors' samples.

This chain links TRBV15 with TRBJ1-5, with 7 bases lining up with TRBD1. Germline lookup yields CDR1 LNHNV and CDR2 YYDKDF (reference sequence). J gave up 3 bases and V 3 bases, and 5 bases lay outside the gene matches. This CDR3 is built from 15 residues. The CDR3 region is CATSRETGFNQPQHF. The CDR3 nucleotides are TGTGCCACCAGCAGGGAGACAGGGTTCAATCAGCCCCAGCATTTT.

The V call is TRBV19, the J call TRBJ1-1, with TRBD1 identical over 10 bases. Germline loops: CDR1 LNHDA, CDR2 SQIVND (reference sequence). With 4 bases clipped from V and 2 bases from J, the junction kept 10 bases outside the gene matches. CDR3 size: 17 residues. This CDR3 is CASSTIHRDRGNTEAFF. CDR3 nucleotide sequence: TGTGCCAGTAGTACTATTCACCGGGACAGGGGTAACACTGAAGCTTTCTTT.

This sequence joins TRBV19 and TRBJ2-2, with no clear D. This CDR3 is built from 14 residues. The germline V and J ends were trimmed by 10 bases and 2 bases, with 14 bases remaining between them. CDR1 and CDR2 (germline): LNHDA, SQIVND (reference sequence). Here the CDR3 reads CATTPFYNTGELFF. As DNA, the CDR3 is TGTGCCACCACGCCCTTCTATAACACCGGGGAGCTGTTTTTT.

The rearrangement joins TRBV15 to TRBJ1-5; D may be TRBD1 (6 bases). The assigned J gene may be wrong: the sequence end matches TRBJ2-3 better. The germline gives CDR1 LNHNV, CDR2 YYDKDF (reference sequence). CDR3 length equals 13 residues. Written as DNA, the CDR3 is TGTGCCACCAGCAGTAGGACAGATCAGCCCCAGTATTTT. Amino acids: CATSSRTDQPQYF.

Notes on this clonotype: Just one base apart from a much larger clone, this may be a read error. Written as DNA, the CDR3 is TGTGCCAGCTGCAAAGGGGGGGACAATCTCTCTGGGGCCAACGTCCTGACTTTC. As protein: CASCKGGDNLSGANVLTF. The chain recombines TRBV7-4 with TRBJ2-6; tentative D call: TRBD2 (7 bases). This CDR3 is built from 18 residues. Germline V lookup: CDR1 SGHVT, CDR2 SQSDAQ. Trimming cost V 8 bases and J 0 bases, with 20 bases left between them.

The rearrangement uses TRBV9 and TRBJ2-1; D remains unclear. Germline V lookup: CDR1 SGDLS, CDR2 YYNGEE. The CDR3 has 15 amino acids. Trimming cost V 0 bases and J 0 bases, with 7 bases left between them. CDR3 sequence (DNA): TGTGCCAGCAGCGTAGACCCTAGCTCCTACAATGAGCAGTTCTTC. Translated, it gives CASSVDPSSYNEQFF.

This clonotype has a handful of counts. The rearrangement joins TRBV13 to TRBJ2-3; D remains ambiguous. The CDR3 contains 13 residues. Trimming left V 5 bases short and J 4 bases short, with 10 bases between. Germline-derived CDR1 and CDR2 are PRHDT and FYEKMQ (reference sequence). Written as DNA, the CDR3 is TGTGCCAGCAGCCAAGATTTATCAGATACGCAGTATTTT. It codes for CASSQDLSDTQYF.

The gene calls are TRBV27 and TRBJ1-4; D is perhaps TRBD1 (6 bases). There are 15 residues in the CDR3. The V gene's germline CDR1 is MNHEY and CDR2 SMNVEV (reference sequence). The ends were cut back, 5 bases at V and 8 bases at J, with 18 bases in the middle. CDR3 coding DNA: TGTGCCAGCAGTCCCCGGGGAGGGGGTTGGGAAAAACTGTTTTTT. This codes for CASSPRGGGWEKLFF.

This clonotype has ten or more counts. This chain connects TRBV7-9 to TRBJ1-2; 9 bases map to TRBD1. The CDR3 is 13 amino acids. V was pared by 5 bases and J by 8 bases, with 6 bases of the junction left unmatched. CDR1 SEHNR and CDR2 FQNEAQ come from the germline V gene (reference sequence). The CDR3 is CASSPPGQGGYTF. As DNA, the CDR3 is TGTGCCAGCAGCCCGCCGGGACAGGGCGGCTACACCTTC.

CDR3 loop: CASSLVFAEDTQYF. The DNA for the CDR3 is TGTGCCAGCAGCTTGGTTTTCGCTGAGGATACGCAGTATTTT. J is TRBJ2-3 and V is TRBV5-6; D unclear. The CDR3 consists of 14 residues. Trimming cost V 0 bases and J 6 bases, with 11 bases left between them. Per germline, CDR1 SGHDT and CDR2 YYEEEE. The full variable domain, rest sourced from reference TRBV5-6 and TRBJ2-3, is DAGVTQSPTHLIKTRGQQVTLRCSPKSGHDTVSWYQQALGQGPQFIFQYYEEEERQRGNFPDRFSGHQFPNYSSELNVNALLLGDSALYLCASSLVFAEDTQYFGPGTRLTVL.

The J gene is TRBJ2-1, the V gene TRBV9; 10 bases match TRBD1. The CDR3 contains 16 residues. CDR1 SGDLS and CDR2 YYNGEE come from the germline V gene. Trimming cost V 3 bases and J 5 bases; bases outside gene matches: 8. CDR3 DNA sequence: TGTGCCAGCAGCGCCCCCCGGGACAGGGGACACAATGAGCAGTTCTTC. Protein: CASSAPRDRGHNEQFF.

This rearrangement joins TRBV12-3 or TRBV12-4 to TRBJ2-1; maybe TRBD1 (6 bases). The CDR3 extends over 14 amino acids. V lost 5 bases and J lost 6, with 14 bases in between. This CDR3 reads CASSTGNGVNEQFF. As DNA, the CDR3 is TGTGCCAGCAGTACAGGGAACGGCGTCAATGAGCAGTTCTTC.

This clonotype came up many times. The rearrangement links TRBV11-2 to TRBJ2-7; D perhaps matches TRBD1 (5 bases). V lost 5 bases, J lost 4 bases, and 12 bases lay in between. The germline V gene has CDR1 SGHAT and CDR2 FQNNGV. CDR3 size: 13 residues. CDR3 loop: CASSAGHWYEQYV. The CDR3, as DNA: TGTGCCAGCAGCGCCGGACATTGGTACGAGCAGTACGTC.

The rearrangement uses TRBV19 and TRBJ2-1; a weak D match, TRBD2 (8 bases). Looked up from germline, CDR1 is LNHDA and CDR2 is SQIVND (reference sequence). The CDR3 has 17 amino acids. The V end lost 5 bases, the J end lost 1 base, and 18 bases lay between the germline ends. As DNA, the CDR3 is TGTGCCAGTAGTCACTTAGGGGGCGGGGGGTCCTACAATGAGCAGTTCTTC. This sequence encodes CASSHLGGGGSYNEQFF. Together with reference TRBV19 and TRBJ2-1, the CDR3 gives the full variable domain: DGGITQSPKYLFRKEGQNVTLSCEQNLNHDAMYWYRQDPGQGLRLIYYSQIVNDFQKGDIAEGYSVSREKKESFPLTVTSAQKNPTAFYLCASSHLGGGGSYNEQFFGPGTRLTVL.

Written as DNA, the CDR3 is TGCGCCAGCAGCCAAGATGACCTATGGGAGGTGGAAGGCTACACCGGGGAGCTGTTTTTT. It yields the protein CASSQDDLWEVEGYTGELFF. This rearrangement joins TRBV4-1 to TRBJ2-2, with D tentatively TRBD2 (6 bases). Germline lookup yields CDR1 MGHRA and CDR2 YSYEKL. This CDR3 is 20 amino acids long. The germline V and J ends were trimmed by 0 bases and 3 bases, with 23 bases remaining between them.

The chain combines TRBV29-1 with TRBJ2-7; TRBD1 matches 8 bases. Germline V gene data show CDR1 as SQVTM and CDR2 as ANQGSEA. The trim removed 0 bases at V and 3 bases at J, leaving 10 bases unmatched. This CDR3 is 16 amino acids long. The CDR3 sequence is CSVEEAGRGQDYEQYF. The CDR3 nucleotides read TGCAGCGTTGAAGAAGCAGGGCGGGGACAGGACTACGAGCAGTACTTC.

Points on this clonotype: Since a much larger clone is just one base distant, this may be a read error. The CDR3 loop reads CASSYYGPLGYSYNEQFF. The CDR3 bases are TGTGCCAGCAGTTACTATGGCCCGCTCGGATACTCCTACAATGAGCAGTTCTTC. This sequence joins TRBV6-6 and TRBJ2-1; D call uncertain. This CDR3 is built from 18 residues. Germline CDR1 is MNHNY and CDR2 is SVGAGI (reference sequence). V lost 1 base to trimming and J lost 0 bases, with 16 bases between them.

This clonotype was recorded many times. This chain uses TRBV7-2 with TRBJ2-1; tentative D call: TRBD1 (5 bases). Germline values: CDR1 SGHTA, CDR2 FQGNSA. Trimming cost V 7 bases and J 7 bases, with 14 bases left between them. The length of the CDR3 is 13 residues. The CDR3 here is CASNAQVSNEQFF. In DNA, the CDR3 is TGTGCCAGCAACGCACAGGTTTCAAATGAGCAGTTCTTC.

This clonotype came up a few times. V is TRBV6-1 and J is TRBJ1-4; D remains unclear. Germline V gives CDR1 MNHNS, CDR2 SASEGT. This CDR3 contains 14 residues. V shed 11 bases and J shed 2 bases, with 15 bases lying between them. As DNA, the CDR3 is TGTGCCGCACGAACCCGAGGGACTAATGAAAAACTGTTTTTT. Its translation: CAARTRGTNEKLFF.

This clonotype was found many times. This chain links TRBV7-2 with TRBJ2-3, with 7 bases that match TRBD2. V gave up 1 base and J gave up 3 bases; unmatched junction bases: 4. This CDR3 is 15 amino acids long. The V gene's germline CDR1 is SGHTA and CDR2 FQGNSA. The DNA for the CDR3 is TGTGCCAGCAGCTTAGGGGCTAGCGGTACAGATACGCAGTATTTT. Translating it yields CASSLGASGTDTQYF.

This clonotype appeared a single time. The chain has TRBV27 and TRBJ1-2; maybe TRBD1 (6 bases). The CDR3 is 15 amino acids. The V end was cut by 5 bases, the J end by 4 bases, with 17 bases between. Germline CDR1 is MNHEY and CDR2 is SMNVEV (reference sequence). The CDR3 here is CASSPLGDILYGYTF. CDR3 nucleotide sequence: TGTGCCAGCAGTCCCTTGGGGGACATTCTCTATGGCTACACCTTC.

In DNA, the CDR3 is TGTGCTAGTGGTTTTCGGGTGGAGAGAGAGACCCAGTACTTC. Protein product: CASGFRVERETQYF. This chain connects TRBV12-5 to TRBJ2-5; D gene uncertain. The V end lost 3 bases, the J end lost 4 bases, and 12 bases lay between the germline ends. CDR1 is LGHNT and CDR2 is FRNRAP in the germline V gene. The CDR3 loop spans 14 amino acids.

This clonotype was seen a handful of times. The CDR3 sequence is CASSGWTGGWDEQFF. As DNA, the CDR3 is TGTGCCAGCAGCGGGTGGACAGGGGGCTGGGATGAGCAGTTCTTC. This chain connects TRBV11-2 to TRBJ2-1; the match to TRBD1 covers 11 bases. CDR1 and CDR2 from the germline V gene are SGHAT and FQNNGV. J was trimmed by 8 bases and V by 5 bases; bases with no gene match: 8. The CDR3 extends over 15 amino acids.

This clonotype was seen at least ten times. The gene calls are TRBV7-9 and TRBJ2-3; perhaps TRBD2 as D (6 bases). CDR3 length: 16 residues. The V and J ends lost 5 bases and 2 bases respectively, with 17 bases between them. Germline loops: CDR1 SEHNR, CDR2 FQNEAQ (reference sequence). CDR3 bases: TGTGCCAGCAGCCCCGAGGGACTCTCTAACACAGATACGCAGTATTTT. This sequence encodes CASSPEGLSNTDTQYF.

The J gene is TRBJ2-1, the V gene TRBV27; 10 bases fit TRBD2. The CDR3 has 16 residues. The ends lost 4 bases at V and 2 bases at J; junction bases unmatched: 5. From germline, CDR1 is MNHEY and CDR2 SMNVEV (reference sequence). The CDR3 region has the DNA TGTGCCAGCAGTTCGTCTCTAGCGGGGGCCTACAATGAGCAGTTCTTC. Translation gives CASSSSLAGAYNEQFF.

This chain uses TRBV6-8 with TRBJ2-7; unclear D gene. The V and J ends lost 2 bases and 5 bases respectively, with 10 bases between them. The germline gives CDR1 MNHGY, CDR2 SAAAGT. This CDR3 comprises 13 residues. CDR3 sequence: CASSYLGGNEQYF. The CDR3 coding sequence is TGTGCCAGCAGTTACCTTGGTGGGAACGAGCAGTACTTC.

This clonotype was seen more than once but under ten times. The chain uses TRBV29-1 and TRBJ1-1; TRBD1 matches 7 bases. Per the germline V gene, CDR1 is SQVTM and CDR2 is ANQGSEA. The CDR3 contains 13 residues. Trimming took 5 bases from V and 5 from J; bases not matched to a gene: 8. CDR3 in amino acids: CSVTGARRTEAFF. For the CDR3, the DNA is TGCAGCGTTACAGGGGCTCGGCGGACTGAAGCTTTCTTT.

A few counts support this clonotype. The V and J genes are TRBV6-1 and TRBJ1-6, with D possibly being TRBD1 (5 bases). Germline V lookup: CDR1 MNHNS, CDR2 SASEGT. V was pared by 2 bases and J by 9 bases, with 14 bases between. There are 15 residues in the CDR3. The chain's CDR3 is CASSEKTGPISPLHF. CDR3 DNA: TGTGCCAGCAGTGAAAAAACAGGCCCTATTTCACCCCTCCACTTT.